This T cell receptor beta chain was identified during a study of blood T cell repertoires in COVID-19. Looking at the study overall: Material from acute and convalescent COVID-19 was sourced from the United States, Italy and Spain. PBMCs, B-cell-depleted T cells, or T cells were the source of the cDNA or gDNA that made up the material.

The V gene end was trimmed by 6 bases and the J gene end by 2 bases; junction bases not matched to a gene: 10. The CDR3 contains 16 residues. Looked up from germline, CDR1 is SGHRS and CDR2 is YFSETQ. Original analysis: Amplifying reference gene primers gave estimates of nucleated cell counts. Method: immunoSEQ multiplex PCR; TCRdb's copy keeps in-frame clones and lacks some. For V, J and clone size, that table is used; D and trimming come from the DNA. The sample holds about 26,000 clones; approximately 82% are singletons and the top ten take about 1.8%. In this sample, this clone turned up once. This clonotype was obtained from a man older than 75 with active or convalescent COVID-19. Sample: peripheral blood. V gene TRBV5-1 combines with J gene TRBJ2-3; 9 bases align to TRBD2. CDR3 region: CASKPWLAGLTDTQYF. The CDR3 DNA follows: TGCGCCAGCAAACCGTGGCTAGCGGGGCTCACAGATACGCAGTATTTT. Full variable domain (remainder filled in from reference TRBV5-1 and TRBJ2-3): KAGVTQTPRYLIKTRGQQVTLSCSPISGHRSVSWYQQTPGQGLQFLFEYFSETQRNKGNFPGRFSGRQFSNSRSEMNVSTLELGDSALYLCASKPWLAGLTDTQYFGPGTRLTVL.